A selection of T cell receptor beta chains follows, all from one sample in a study of blood T cell repertoires in COVID-19. The data were produced by immunoSEQ multiplex PCR, yet TCRdb's version contains in-frame clones alone and is incomplete. The sample contains nearly 50,000 clones, about 89% of which appear only once. Sample: peripheral blood. The receptors originated from a woman of 80 years or more with COVID-19, enrolled during active disease. The CDR3 runs from the conserved cysteine through the conserved F or W. Clone size is given for some rows only: seen once, a few or many times, or a class if the clone is expanded.

CDR3: CASSLRRHEQYF
J: TRBJ2-7
size: NA
V: TRBV7-8

CDR3: CASSLGQPGNTIYF
J: TRBJ1-3
size: NA
V: TRBV6-5

CDR3: CASSARTGQGYTF
J: TRBJ1-2
size: NA
V: TRBV12-3/TRBV12-4

CDR3: CASSLARSQPQHF
J: TRBJ1-5
size: NA
V: TRBV5-8

CDR3: CASSQVAGASYEQYF
J: TRBJ2-7
size: NA
V: TRBV3-1/TRBV3-2

CDR3: CASSVAVNYGYTF
J: TRBJ1-2
size: NA
V: TRBV9

CDR3: CASSVEAGGGNEQFF
J: TRBJ2-1
size: once
V: TRBV9

CDR3: CASSLAGVTDTQYF
J: TRBJ2-3
size: NA
V: TRBV7-3

CDR3: CASSLSLAVSYEQYF
J: TRBJ2-7
size: NA
V: TRBV5-1

CDR3: CASSSPLGANTEAFF
J: TRBJ1-1
size: NA
V: TRBV6-5

CDR3: CASSYTGAGAEAFF
J: TRBJ1-1
size: NA
V: TRBV6-5

CDR3: CACPGLRVFNEQFF
J: TRBJ2-1
size: NA
V: TRBV30

CDR3: CASSPRVTDTQYF
J: TRBJ2-3
size: NA
V: TRBV18

CDR3: CASSARVHSGNTIYF
J: TRBJ1-3
size: NA
V: TRBV25-1

CDR3: CASSREGDRAYEQYF
J: TRBJ2-7
size: NA
V: TRBV7-2

CDR3: CASSPVSGVYNEQFF
J: TRBJ2-1
size: NA
V: TRBV5-1

CDR3: CASSFISGSTYEQYF
J: TRBJ2-7
size: NA
V: TRBV14

CDR3: CASSTTGLAVTDTQYF
J: TRBJ2-3
size: NA
V: TRBV5-1

CDR3: CASSQPDRAPYEQYF
J: TRBJ2-7
size: NA
V: TRBV4-1

CDR3: CASSSLGTGNSPLHF
J: TRBJ1-6
size: once
V: TRBV6-5

CDR3: CASIRGSNTGELFF
J: TRBJ2-2
size: NA
V: TRBV28

CDR3: CASSLGPGIDTEAFF
J: TRBJ1-1
size: NA
V: TRBV5-5

CDR3: CASSYQFNEQFF
J: TRBJ2-1
size: NA
V: TRBV5-1

CDR3: CASSPGDRRNSPLHF
J: TRBJ1-6
size: NA
V: TRBV27

CDR3: CASTEGRLNTEAFF
J: TRBJ1-1
size: NA
V: TRBV2

CDR3: CASSEAVGSNYGYTF
J: TRBJ1-2
size: NA
V: TRBV6-1

CDR3: CASSRGGGANVLTF
J: TRBJ2-6
size: once
V: TRBV7-3

CDR3: CASSLQGGSNQPQHF
J: TRBJ1-5
size: NA
V: TRBV5-1

CDR3: CATSRDTLAYEQYF
J: TRBJ2-7
size: NA
V: TRBV15

CDR3: CASSQLQGLRPQHF
J: TRBJ1-5
size: NA
V: TRBV4-1

CDR3: CASSWSREGPQHF
J: TRBJ1-5
size: NA
V: TRBV5-4

CDR3: CASSEFGRGRVLNEQYF
J: TRBJ2-7
size: NA
V: TRBV2

CDR3: CASLGNTIYF
J: TRBJ1-3
size: NA
V: TRBV28

CDR3: CASSGTAVAKNIQYF
J: TRBJ2-4
size: NA
V: TRBV6-5

CDR3: CSASRSDTQYF
J: TRBJ2-3
size: NA
V: TRBV20-1

CDR3: CSVPMQFF
J: TRBJ2-1
size: NA
V: TRBV29-1

CDR3: CASRSGGANQPQHF
J: TRBJ1-5
size: NA
V: TRBV27

CDR3: CATSRGGSGRTQYF
J: TRBJ2-5
size: NA
V: TRBV15

CDR3: CASSQGTPAGIYEQYF
J: TRBJ2-7
size: NA
V: TRBV3-1/TRBV3-2

CDR3: CASSSGGTSGKETQYF
J: TRBJ2-5
size: NA
V: TRBV5-1